This T cell receptor beta chain was sequenced in a study of T cell responses to AZD1222 COVID-19 vaccine. Study overall: Pooled samples include second doses given at about 4 or 12 weeks. Study-level points and caveats: In the spike-specific TCR repertoire, nearly half reportedly target unmutated variant regions. At 160-218 and 743-854, vaccine-associated CD4 TCRs were dominant, and they spanned spike.

The CDR3 is 16 amino acids. After removal of 2 bases from V and 8 bases from J, the junction contained 12 bases not matched to a gene. The germline V gene has CDR1 GTSNPN and CDR2 SVGIG (reference sequence). A remark on this clone: Its target is not known.

Repertoires were generated with immunoSEQ multiplex PCR, while TCRdb's copy carries only in-frame clones and drops some. Of under 150,000 clones in the sample, around nine tenths were seen once. The V gene is TRBV30, the J gene TRBJ1-4, with 9 bases aligning to TRBD1. The material sequenced was peripheral blood, taken on day 0 of AZD1222 vaccination. This sequence originates from an adult in good health. The CDR3 here is CAWSQQTPTGGEKLFF. The CDR3 DNA reads as TGTGCCTGGAGTCAGCAAACCCCGACAGGGGGAGAAAAACTGTTTTTT.